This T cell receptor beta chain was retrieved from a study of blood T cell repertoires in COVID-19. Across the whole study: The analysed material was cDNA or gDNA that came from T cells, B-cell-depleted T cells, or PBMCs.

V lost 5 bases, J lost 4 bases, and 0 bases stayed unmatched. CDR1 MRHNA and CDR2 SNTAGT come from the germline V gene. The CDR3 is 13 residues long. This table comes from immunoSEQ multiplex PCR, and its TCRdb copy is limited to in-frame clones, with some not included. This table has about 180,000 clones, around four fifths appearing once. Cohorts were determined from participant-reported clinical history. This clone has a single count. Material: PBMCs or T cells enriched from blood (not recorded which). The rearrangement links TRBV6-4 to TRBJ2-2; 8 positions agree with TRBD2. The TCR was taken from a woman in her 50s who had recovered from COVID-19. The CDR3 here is CASSSGSTGELFF. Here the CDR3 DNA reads TGTGCCAGCAGTAGCGGGAGCACCGGGGAGCTGTTTTTT.